This record concerns one T cell receptor beta chain sequence. This sample was taken from a study of T cell changes during pregnancy in multiple sclerosis. The junction had 7 bases not matched to a gene; V was cut back by 5 bases and J by 4 bases. This CDR3 is 16 amino acids long. Germline-derived CDR1 and CDR2 are LNHDA and SQIVND (reference sequence). Using immunoSEQ multiplex PCR, the repertoire was profiled, and TCRdb retains in-frame clones only, with some absent. The data show 70,000 to 95,000 clones, with almost 95% seen just once and less than 2.5% held by the top ten. Sequences were derived from peripheral blood, sampled in the third trimester of pregnancy. The V and J genes are TRBV19 and TRBJ2-1; TRBD2 matches 11 bases. The sequence derives from a female donor with multiple sclerosis, enrolled in a pregnancy study. CDR3 sequence: CASSAKLAGAYNEQFF. The DNA of the CDR3 is TGTGCCAGTAGTGCGAAACTAGCGGGAGCTTACAATGAGCAGTTCTTC.